This T cell receptor beta chain was identified during a study of lung T cells in sarcoidosis with Löfgren's syndrome. As concerns this clonotype: Its antigen is still unknown.

TCRdb called the reads again in MiXCR, with one record for every CDR3 protein. The sample yields 15,000 to 25,000 distinct CDR3 sequences, around 23% seen once. Study-wide points: Recognition of an unidentified sarcoidosis antigen was only suggested.

The CDR3 extends over 14 amino acids. Germline V gene sequence: CDR1 DFQATT, CDR2 SNEGSKA (reference sequence). With V trimmed by 3 bases and J by 4 bases, 5 bases remained unmatched. The rearrangement links TRBV20-1 to TRBJ2-7; TRBD2 agrees at 11 bases. The sequence was obtained from a human donor with sarcoidosis (Löfgren's syndrome or another form), or a control subject (not recorded which). The sequencing sample was made of CD4+ T cells from bronchoalveolar lavage. The CDR3 protein is CSARSGTSGYEQYF. DNA for the CDR3: TGCAGTGCTAGGAGCGGGACTAGCGGATACGAGCAGTACTTC.